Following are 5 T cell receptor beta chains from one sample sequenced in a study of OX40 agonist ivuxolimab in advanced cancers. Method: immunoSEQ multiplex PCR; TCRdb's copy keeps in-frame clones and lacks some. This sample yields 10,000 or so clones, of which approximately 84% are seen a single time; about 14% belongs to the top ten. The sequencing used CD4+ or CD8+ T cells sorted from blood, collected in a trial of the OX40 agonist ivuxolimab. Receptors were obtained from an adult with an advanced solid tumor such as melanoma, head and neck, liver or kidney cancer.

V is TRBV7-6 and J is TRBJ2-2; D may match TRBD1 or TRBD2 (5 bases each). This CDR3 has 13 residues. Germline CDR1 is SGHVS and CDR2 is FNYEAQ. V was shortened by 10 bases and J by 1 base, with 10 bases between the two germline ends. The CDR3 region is CAITGLNTGELFF. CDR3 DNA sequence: TGTGCCATCACGGGGCTGAACACCGGGGAGCTGTTTTTT. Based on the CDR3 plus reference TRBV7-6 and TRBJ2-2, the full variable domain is GAGVSQSPRYKVTKRGQDVALRCDPISGHVSLYWYRQALGQGPEFLTYFNYEAQQDKSGLPNDRFSAERPEGSISTLTIQRTEQRDSAMYRCAITGLNTGELFFGEGSRLTVL.

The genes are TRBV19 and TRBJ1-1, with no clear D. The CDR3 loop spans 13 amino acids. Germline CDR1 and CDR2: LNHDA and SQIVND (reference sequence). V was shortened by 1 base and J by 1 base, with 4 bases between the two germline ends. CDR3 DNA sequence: TGTGCCAGTAGTATAGTAGCGAACACTGAAGCTTTCTTT. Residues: CASSIVANTEAFF.

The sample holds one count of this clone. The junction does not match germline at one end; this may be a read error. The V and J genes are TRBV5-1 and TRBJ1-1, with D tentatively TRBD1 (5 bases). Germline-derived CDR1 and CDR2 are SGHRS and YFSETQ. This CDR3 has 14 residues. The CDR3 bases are TGCGCCACCAGCTGGACCGGGGGGAGGGCTGAAGCTTTCTTT. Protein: CATSWTGGRAEAFF.

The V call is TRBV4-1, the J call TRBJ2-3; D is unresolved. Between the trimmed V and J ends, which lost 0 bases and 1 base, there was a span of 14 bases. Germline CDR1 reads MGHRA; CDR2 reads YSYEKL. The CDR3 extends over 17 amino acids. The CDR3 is CASSQDDSHHGTDTQYF. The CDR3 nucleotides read TGCGCCAGCAGCCAAGATGATTCCCACCACGGCACAGATACGCAGTATTTT.

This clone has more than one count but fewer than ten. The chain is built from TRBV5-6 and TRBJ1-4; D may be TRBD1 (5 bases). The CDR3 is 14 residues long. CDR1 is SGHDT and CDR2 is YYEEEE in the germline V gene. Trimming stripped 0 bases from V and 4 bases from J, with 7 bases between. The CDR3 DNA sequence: TGTGCCAGCAGCTTGGAAGGGGATAATGAAAAACTGTTTTTT. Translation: CASSLEGDNEKLFF.